The 3 T cell receptor beta chains below were found in one sample sequenced in a study of blood T cell repertoires in COVID-19. TCRdb's table, derived via immunoSEQ multiplex PCR, lists solely in-frame clones and lacks some. The data contain roughly 38,000 clones, around 90% of them singletons. Sequenced sample: peripheral blood. These TCRs come from a man between 60 and 70 years old with active or convalescent COVID-19.

This rearrangement joins TRBV6-6 to TRBJ2-7; D unresolved. V was shortened by 0 bases and J by 3 bases, with 3 bases between the two germline ends. Per germline, CDR1 MNHNY and CDR2 SVGAGI (reference sequence). The CDR3 covers 12 residues. This CDR3 is CASSYSYYEQYF. The CDR3 region has the DNA TGTGCCAGCAGTTACTCCTACTACGAGCAGTACTTC.

The chain joins TRBV11-2 to TRBJ1-4; no reliable D call. Looked up from germline, CDR1 is SGHAT and CDR2 is FQNNGV. The length of the CDR3 is 15 residues. V was pared by 1 base and J by 3 bases, with 9 bases between. The CDR3 coding sequence is TGTGCCAGCAGCTTAGGTCTAGGTGCTAATGAAAAACTGTTTTTT. Amino acid sequence: CASSLGLGANEKLFF.

This rearrangement joins TRBV5-1 to TRBJ2-5; 7 bases map to TRBD2. Germline V gives CDR1 SGHRS, CDR2 YFSETQ. This CDR3 is built from 16 residues. V dropped 5 bases and J dropped 1; count of bases not matched to a gene: 11. CDR3 in DNA: TGCGCCAGCAGTTACCGAAGCGGGGCAATCCAAGAGACCCAGTACTTC. Translated, it gives CASSYRSGAIQETQYF.